The 26 T cell receptor beta chains in this list originate from one sample, sequenced in a study of blood T cell repertoires in COVID-19. The assay was immunoSEQ multiplex PCR, and TCRdb's table has in-frame clones only and misses some. Of 45,000 to 65,000 clones in the sample, roughly 79% were seen once. Source material: peripheral blood. The source is a woman aged 60 to 75 with acute or convalescent COVID-19.

CDR3 amino acids: CASSPGTGVVKQYF. The CDR3 nucleotides are TGTGCCAGCAGTCCCGGGACAGGGGTAGTCAAGCAGTACTTC. V is TRBV6-2 or TRBV6-3 and J is TRBJ2-7; 10 bases fit TRBD1. Trimming removed 5 bases from V and 8 bases from J; junction bases left unmatched: 9. The CDR3 runs 14 residues. CDR1 and CDR2 from the germline V gene are MNHEY and SVGEGT.

This clone has only a few counts. V gene TRBV25-1 combines with J gene TRBJ1-2, with 8 bases that match TRBD1. The ends lost 5 bases at V and 1 base at J; junction bases unmatched: 9. The CDR3 length is 16 residues. Germline CDR1 is MGHDK and CDR2 is SYGVNS. The CDR3 DNA reads as TGTGCCAGCAGTCGGGGACGGGACAGGTATAACTATGGCTACACCTTC. Residues: CASSRGRDRYNYGYTF.

The chain recombines TRBV29-1 with TRBJ2-1; 13 nucleotides match TRBD2. CDR1 and CDR2 (germline): SQVTM, ANQGSEA. Trimming removed 5 bases from V and 0 bases from J; junction bases left unmatched: 19. The CDR3 covers 21 residues. CDR3 protein: CSVYGLAGVPGAKSSYNEQFF. Written as DNA, the CDR3 is TGCAGCGTTTATGGACTAGCGGGGGTCCCAGGCGCCAAAAGCTCCTACAATGAGCAGTTCTTC.

This CDR3 reads CASSDNGLARRNEQFF. CDR3 DNA: TGTGCCAGTAGCGACAACGGACTAGCCAGACGGAATGAGCAGTTCTTC. The chain employs TRBV19 and TRBJ2-1, with 8 bases identical to TRBD2. The CDR3 length is 16 residues. Germline trimming cut 6 bases from V and 7 bases from J; bases unmatched to any gene: 14. Germline V gives CDR1 LNHDA, CDR2 SQIVND (reference sequence).

V is TRBV5-4 and J is TRBJ1-2, with 9 bases matching TRBD1. This CDR3 spans 15 amino acids. The trim removed 4 bases at V and 4 bases at J, leaving 8 bases unmatched. CDR1 SGHNT and CDR2 YYREEE come from the germline V gene (reference sequence). CDR3 sequence (DNA): TGTGCCAGCAGCCGGACAGGGGCAGGTGGCTATGGCTACACCTTC. This encodes CASSRTGAGGYGYTF.

The V and J genes are TRBV6-2 or TRBV6-3 and TRBJ2-2; TRBD2 might be the D (5 bases). Germline values: CDR1 MNHEY, CDR2 SVGEGT. With 3 bases removed from V and 0 bases from J, the gap between germline ends came to 14 bases. The CDR3 covers 17 residues. The CDR3 DNA follows: TGTGCCAGCAGTTATCTCGTCAGGCGGGCGAACACCGGGGAGCTGTTTTTT. Translation: CASSYLVRRANTGELFF.

This rearrangement joins TRBV11-2 to TRBJ1-2, with D unresolved. The CDR3 contains 12 residues. Trimming shortened V by 2 bases and J by 3 bases, and 4 bases separated the two germline ends. In germline, CDR1 is SGHAT, CDR2 FQNNGV. DNA of the CDR3: TGTGCCAGCAGCTTACAGTACTATGGCTACACCTTC. Protein: CASSLQYYGYTF.

The genes are TRBV30 and TRBJ1-6; D unclear. Trimming removed 0 bases at V and 0 bases at J, with 9 bases between. Germline-derived CDR1 and CDR2 are GTSNPN and SVGIG (reference sequence). This CDR3 has 16 residues. CDR3 DNA: TGTGCCTGGAGTGTTTTTGGGAGCTCCTATAATTCACCCCTCCACTTT. It yields the protein CAWSVFGSSYNSPLHF.

The chain joins TRBV11-2 to TRBJ2-1, with a possible D match to TRBD2 (6 bases). Germline-derived CDR1 and CDR2 are SGHAT and FQNNGV. CDR3 length equals 15 residues. Trimming took 1 base from V and 4 from J, leaving 11 bases between them. CDR3 residues: CASSLGTGDYNEQFF. As DNA, the CDR3 is TGTGCCAGCAGCTTAGGAACGGGAGATTACAATGAGCAGTTCTTC. Full variable domain (remainder filled in from reference TRBV11-2 and TRBJ2-1): EAGVAQSPRYKIIEKRQSVAFWCNPISGHATLYWYQQILGQGPKLLIQFQNNGVVDDSQLPKDRFSAERLKGVDSTLKIQPAKLEDSAVYLCASSLGTGDYNEQFFGPGTRLTVL.

This clone was seen a few times. The rearrangement links TRBV19 to TRBJ2-1; 7 nucleotides line up with TRBD2. The CDR3 length is 15 residues. With V trimmed by 4 bases and J by 10 bases, 13 bases remained unmatched. Germline CDR1 LNHDA, CDR2 SQIVND (reference sequence). CDR3 region: CASSTTRLAAGEQFF. The CDR3 nucleotides read TGTGCCAGTAGTACCACGCGGCTAGCGGCAGGCGAGCAGTTCTTC.

The chain recombines TRBV11-2 with TRBJ2-1; 12 bases fit TRBD2. CDR1 is SGHAT and CDR2 is FQNNGV in the germline V gene. This CDR3 comprises 16 residues. Trimming at V came to 5 bases and at J to 3 bases, leaving 5 bases not matched to a gene. In DNA form, the CDR3 reads TGTGCCAGCAGCCCCGGACTAGCGGGATACTACAATGAGCAGTTCTTC. This gives the protein CASSPGLAGYYNEQFF.

The V and J genes are TRBV14 and TRBJ1-5; maybe TRBD1 (5 bases). V was cut by 1 base and J by 2 bases, with 9 bases left in between. Germline CDR1 reads SGHDN; CDR2 reads FVKESK. The CDR3 consists of 15 residues. The CDR3, as DNA: TGTGCCAGCAGCCAAGCAGGGTCGGGCAATCAGCCCCAGCATTTT. It translates to CASSQAGSGNQPQHF.

This sequence joins TRBV12-3 or TRBV12-4 and TRBJ2-1; D unresolved. V was cut by 5 bases and J by 3 bases, with 5 bases left in between. The CDR3 has 12 amino acids. CDR3 in amino acids: CASSPRYNEQFF. The CDR3 DNA reads as TGTGCCAGCAGTCCCCGCTACAATGAGCAGTTCTTC.

In its sample, this clone was seen a few times. This chain connects TRBV4-1 to TRBJ2-7, with TRBD2 matching 12 bases. Trimming at V came to 5 bases and at J to 6 bases, leaving 5 bases not matched to a gene. The germline V gene has CDR1 MGHRA and CDR2 YSYEKL. The CDR3 totals 14 residues. The CDR3 region has the DNA TGCGCCAGCAGCGAGACTAGCGGGAGTGGCGAGCAGTACTTC. Translation gives CASSETSGSGEQYF.

J is TRBJ1-6 and V is TRBV2, with TRBD1 as a possible D gene (6 bases). Trimming stripped 8 bases from V and 2 bases from J, with 10 bases between. CDR3 length: 14 residues. Germline lookup yields CDR1 SNHLY and CDR2 FYNNEI. The CDR3 bases are TGTGCCAGCCGAGGACAGACCTATAATTCACCCCTCCACTTT. Translation gives CASRGQTYNSPLHF.

The V and J genes are TRBV7-9 and TRBJ2-5, with 8 nucleotides matching TRBD1. The germline V gene has CDR1 SEHNR and CDR2 FQNEAQ (reference sequence). The CDR3 runs to 16 residues. The V segment lost 5 bases and the J segment 2 bases; nucleotides outside the gene matches: 10. CDR3 in amino acids: CASSAPTNRGQETQYF. In DNA, the CDR3 is TGTGCCAGCAGCGCCCCCACGAACAGGGGGCAAGAGACCCAGTACTTC.

This clone has more than one count but fewer than ten. The gene calls are TRBV25-1 and TRBJ1-6; the D is unclear. Trimming took off 1 base at V and 7 bases at J, with 17 bases between the two ends. CDR3 size: 17 residues. Germline CDR1 reads MGHDK; CDR2 reads SYGVNS. The CDR3 loop is CASSESLNSLLNSPLHF. The CDR3 coding sequence is TGTGCCAGCAGTGAATCCCTCAACAGTCTCCTGAATTCACCCCTCCACTTT.

This chain links TRBV29-1 with TRBJ2-1, with 10 bases identical to TRBD1. The CDR3 is 18 amino acids. V dropped 8 bases and J dropped 1; count of bases not matched to a gene: 17. Germline CDR1 is SQVTM and CDR2 is ANQGSEA. For the CDR3, the DNA is TGCAGCATAGGGACAGGGGACCTATTACATAAGTCCTACAATGAGCAGTTCTTC. Translation gives CSIGTGDLLHKSYNEQFF.

V is TRBV12-5 and J is TRBJ2-5; D might be TRBD1 (6 bases). Germline assignment: CDR1 LGHNT and CDR2 FRNRAP. Trimming pared 6 bases from V and 5 bases from J, leaving 13 bases between. The CDR3 extends over 13 amino acids. CDR3 bases: TGTGCTAGTGGCAAATCAGGGGAGGAGACCCAGTACTTC. This encodes CASGKSGEETQYF. Complete variable domain (other parts from reference TRBV12-5 and TRBJ2-5): DARVTQTPRHKVTEMGQEVTMRCQPILGHNTVFWYRQTMMQGLELLAYFRNRAPLDDSGMPKDRFSAEMPDATLATLKIQPSEPRDSAVYFCASGKSGEETQYFGPGTRLLVL.

The chain uses TRBV11-2 and TRBJ2-7; the match to TRBD2 covers 13 bases. Germline V CDR1 and CDR2: SGHAT, FQNNGV. Trimming took 2 bases from V and 0 from J; bases not matched to a gene: 7. The CDR3 has 18 residues. In DNA form, the CDR3 reads TGTGCCAGCAGCTTAAGTAGGACTAGCGGGAGCAGCTCCTACGAGCAGTACTTC. Translation gives CASSLSRTSGSSSYEQYF.

The rearrangement uses TRBV5-6 and TRBJ1-6; 8 nucleotides agree with TRBD1. Per germline, CDR1 SGHDT and CDR2 YYEEEE. The CDR3 loop spans 16 amino acids. Trimming removed 6 bases from V and 2 bases from J; junction bases left unmatched: 7. The CDR3 DNA reads as TGTGCCAGCACCACGGACAGGGCCGCCTATAATTCACCCCTCCACTTT. This codes for CASTTDRAAYNSPLHF.

The rearrangement links TRBV30 to TRBJ1-2, with a tentative D call TRBD1 (6 bases). With 5 bases removed from V and 6 bases from J, the gap between germline ends came to 10 bases. Germline CDR1 is GTSNPN and CDR2 is SVGIG (reference sequence). This CDR3 region has 11 residues. The CDR3, as DNA: TGTGCCTGGCAGGGGCGCGATGGCTACACCTTC. As protein: CAWQGRDGYTF.

DNA for the CDR3: TGTGCCAGCAGCCCGAGGGTTCAGCCAGAAGCTTTCTTT. Its translation: CASSPRVQPEAFF. The chain recombines TRBV5-6 with TRBJ1-1; D is unclear. This CDR3 contains 13 residues. Germline-derived CDR1 and CDR2 are SGHDT and YYEEEE. The V end was cut by 4 bases, the J end by 8 bases, with 15 bases between.

The chain carries TRBV19 and TRBJ1-5, with a possible D match to TRBD1 (5 bases). Deletions cut 11 bases from V and 0 bases from J, with 14 bases between. Germline assignment: CDR1 LNHDA and CDR2 SQIVND (reference sequence). The CDR3 sequence is 14 residues long. CDR3 nucleotides: TGTGCCTCCACGGGGGGTTATAGCAATCAGCCCCAGCATTTT. Protein product: CASTGGYSNQPQHF.

This rearrangement joins TRBV19 to TRBJ2-1; 7 nucleotides align to TRBD2. Germline V CDR1 and CDR2: LNHDA, SQIVND (reference sequence). Germline trimming cut 1 base from V and 8 bases from J; bases unmatched to any gene: 11. This CDR3 spans 16 amino acids. This CDR3 reads CASSIAAGGIADEQFF. CDR3 in DNA: TGTGCCAGTAGTATAGCGGCCGGGGGGATTGCCGATGAGCAGTTCTTC.

The rearrangement uses TRBV30 and TRBJ1-2, with D uncertain. The CDR3 is made up of 11 amino acids. V was cut by 2 bases and J by 10 bases, with 11 bases left in between. The germline gives CDR1 GTSNPN, CDR2 SVGIG (reference sequence). The CDR3 loop is CAWSSGKVYTF. Written as DNA, the CDR3 is TGTGCCTGGAGTTCGGGGAAGGTCTACACCTTC.